These 22 T cell receptor beta chains share one sample of origin, sequenced in a study of cytomegalovirus exposure and HLA in healthy donors. Amplification used 60 Vbeta primers and 13 Jbeta primers. The repertoire was sequenced with immunoSEQ multiplex PCR; TCRdb's copy has only in-frame clones and lacks some. The table records 80,000 to 100,000 clones, over 70% of them present only once. Sequencing was performed on PBMCs. The receptors were gathered from a man aged 30 to 39 in good health and CMV-seropositive.

Of note for this clone: One end of the junction does not line up with germline, which may come from a read error. This chain uses TRBV9 with TRBJ1-5; D not resolved. Germline loops: CDR1 SGDLS, CDR2 YYNGEE. The CDR3 has 15 amino acids. CDR3 DNA: TGTGCCAGCAGCGTAGAAGGCGGGCCTAATCAGCCCCAGAATTTT. The encoded protein is CASSVEGGPNQPQNF.

The chain's CDR3 is CASSTGISGNTIYF. DNA of the CDR3: TGTGCCAGCTCTACAGGTATATCTGGAAACACCATATATTTT. V and J are TRBV9 and TRBJ1-3; D may be TRBD1 (5 bases). V lost 7 bases and J 1 base, leaving 12 bases between the germline ends. Germline V gene data show CDR1 as SGDLS and CDR2 as YYNGEE. CDR3 length equals 14 residues.

This clone was found a few times. The V and J genes are TRBV5-1 and TRBJ2-7; a possible D gene is TRBD2 (6 bases). The CDR3 length is 15 residues. V was shortened by 0 bases and J by 0 bases, with 10 bases between the two germline ends. The germline CDR1 and CDR2 sequences are SGHRS and YFSETQ. The CDR3 is CASSLAWTNSYEQYF. CDR3 coding DNA: TGCGCCAGCAGCTTGGCGTGGACTAACTCCTACGAGCAGTACTTC.

This chain uses TRBV29-1 with TRBJ1-1; tentative D call: TRBD1 (6 bases). CDR3 length equals 14 residues. Deletions cut 0 bases from V and 5 bases from J, with 13 bases between. The germline V gene has CDR1 SQVTM and CDR2 ANQGSEA. The DNA for the CDR3 is TGCAGCGTTGAAGATCCACAGGGAAGTACTGAAGCTTTCTTT. Translating it yields CSVEDPQGSTEAFF.

V is TRBV4-1 and J is TRBJ2-2; 13 positions match TRBD2. CDR3 size: 19 residues. Trimming cost V 5 bases and J 0 bases; bases outside gene matches: 9. Germline V lookup: CDR1 MGHRA, CDR2 YSYEKL. CDR3 sequence (DNA): TGCGCCAGCAGCGGGCCAAGGACTAGCGGGGGACCGAACACCGGGGAGCTGTTTTTT. It is translated as CASSGPRTSGGPNTGELFF.

In this sample, this clone turned up a few times. The J gene is TRBJ2-7, the V gene TRBV7-6, with 7 bases that match TRBD1. Germline-derived CDR1 and CDR2 are SGHVS and FNYEAQ. The CDR3 has 14 residues. V was clipped by 5 bases and J by 2 bases; unmatched bases: 6. The CDR3 sequence: CASSPGTATYEQYF. CDR3 nucleotides: TGTGCCAGCAGCCCTGGGACAGCCACCTACGAGCAGTACTTC.

V gene TRBV6-1 combines with J gene TRBJ1-2; the D is unclear. Germline V lookup: CDR1 MNHNS, CDR2 SASEGT. V lost 8 bases, J lost 6 bases, and 22 bases lay in between. CDR3 length: 15 amino acids. DNA for the CDR3: TGTGCCAGCCCCTCTCTTTTAAACAGTTTTAATGGCTACACCTTC. It translates to CASPSLLNSFNGYTF.

The chain is built from TRBV6-5 and TRBJ1-1; a weak D match, TRBD1 (5 bases). The V gene lost 11 bases and the J gene lost 0 bases, with 10 bases spanning the gap. This CDR3 comprises 12 residues. From germline, CDR1 is MNHEY and CDR2 SVGAGI. The CDR3, as DNA: TGTGCCTCAAGGGGCATGAACACTGAAGCTTTCTTT. Amino acids: CASRGMNTEAFF.

The chain combines TRBV27 with TRBJ2-7; possibly TRBD2 for D (6 bases). The germline CDR1 and CDR2 sequences are MNHEY and SMNVEV (reference sequence). The CDR3 contains 15 residues. V lost 3 bases and J lost 0, with 12 bases in between. DNA of the CDR3: TGTGCCAGCAGTTTTGGGGGAGGCAACTCCTACGAGCAGTACTTC. Translated: CASSFGGGNSYEQYF.

The J gene is TRBJ1-2, the V gene TRBV19, with 7 positions matching TRBD1. There are 15 residues in the CDR3. Germline lookup yields CDR1 LNHDA and CDR2 SQIVND (reference sequence). V was clipped by 10 bases and J by 2 bases; unmatched bases: 13. The CDR3 loop reads CATEGERQGNYGYTF. CDR3 nucleotides: TGTGCCACCGAGGGGGAAAGACAGGGCAACTATGGCTACACCTTC. Supplemented by reference TRBV19 and TRBJ1-2, the full variable domain reads DGGITQSPKYLFRKEGQNVTLSCEQNLNHDAMYWYRQDPGQGLRLIYYSQIVNDFQKGDIAEGYSVSREKKESFPLTVTSAQKNPTAFYLCATEGERQGNYGYTFGSGTRLTVV.

This clone appeared a single time. The rearrangement joins TRBV5-4 to TRBJ2-3; D is perhaps TRBD1 (5 bases). The CDR3 has 13 amino acids. Trimming took off 4 bases at V and 1 base at J, with 7 bases between the two ends. Germline V gene sequence: CDR1 SGHNT, CDR2 YYREEE (reference sequence). The CDR3 is CASSLQGTDTQYF. The CDR3 DNA is TGTGCCAGCAGCCTACAGGGCACAGATACGCAGTATTTT.

The rearrangement uses TRBV7-6 and TRBJ2-7; 9 bases align to TRBD1. The length of the CDR3 is 14 residues. Per germline, CDR1 SGHVS and CDR2 FNYEAQ. V was clipped by 1 base and J by 7 bases; unmatched bases: 5. CDR3 sequence reads: CASSLGTGVQEQYF. CDR3 coding DNA: TGTGCCAGCAGCTTAGGGACAGGGGTTCAAGAGCAGTACTTC.

The V call is TRBV10-3, the J call TRBJ1-3; D remains unclear. The CDR3 has 19 amino acids. Trimming removed 0 bases at V and 0 bases at J, with 18 bases between. CDR1 and CDR2 from the germline V gene are ENHRY and SYGVKD. The CDR3 is CAISESYLRLISSGNTIYF. In nucleotides, the CDR3 is TGTGCCATCAGTGAGTCTTATCTACGACTTATTAGCTCTGGAAACACCATATATTTT.

This clone has only a few counts. This chain uses TRBV5-4 with TRBJ1-1; the D gene is possibly TRBD1 (5 bases). The V gene lost 4 bases and the J gene lost 0 bases, with 13 bases spanning the gap. Per germline, CDR1 SGHNT and CDR2 YYREEE (reference sequence). CDR3 length: 15 amino acids. In DNA, the CDR3 is TGTGCCAGCAGCCCAAACCGACAGATGAACACTGAAGCTTTCTTT. This translates into CASSPNRQMNTEAFF.

The chain recombines TRBV7-9 with TRBJ2-5; 8 bases line up with TRBD2. This CDR3 contains 15 residues. V was clipped by 5 bases and J by 3 bases; unmatched bases: 8. Germline V gives CDR1 SEHNR, CDR2 FQNEAQ (reference sequence). The DNA for the CDR3 is TGTGCCAGCAGCCCAGAGACTAGCGTTGAAGAGACCCAGTACTTC. Its translation is CASSPETSVEETQYF.

This clone was picked up a small number of times. The V and J genes are TRBV6-4 and TRBJ1-2, with 8 nucleotides matching TRBD1. The germline CDR1 and CDR2 sequences are MRHNA and SNTAGT. Losses at the gene ends were 6 bases for V and 11 bases for J; bases not matched to a gene: 8. The CDR3 contains 12 residues. CDR3 nucleotides: TGTGCCAGCAGGGGGACAGGAACCCCGTACACCTTC. It translates to CASRGTGTPYTF.

CDR3 sequence (DNA): TGTGCCAGCAGATCCCGGGACAGGGATTACGAGCAGTACTTC. Amino acids: CASRSRDRDYEQYF. The chain couples TRBV25-1 to TRBJ2-7, with 9 bases identical to TRBD1. Losses at the gene ends were 6 bases for V and 4 bases for J; bases not matched to a gene: 7. Germline CDR1 MGHDK, CDR2 SYGVNS. This CDR3 has 14 residues.

This clone was found a few times. CDR3: CASSASGQASGGELFF. DNA for the CDR3: TGTGCCAGCAGTGCCTCTGGACAGGCCAGTGGAGGGGAGCTGTTTTTT. The chain uses TRBV2 and TRBJ2-2, with 7 bases identical to TRBD1. CDR1 SNHLY and CDR2 FYNNEI come from the germline V gene. With 4 bases clipped from V and 8 bases from J, the junction kept 13 bases outside the gene matches. This CDR3 contains 16 residues.

This clone has only a few counts. The CDR3 sequence is CASSYKAGGEQFF. The CDR3 DNA sequence: TGTGCCAGCTCCTACAAGGCGGGGGGTGAGCAGTTCTTC. The gene calls are TRBV18 and TRBJ2-1, with TRBD2 matching 8 bases. Germline values: CDR1 KGHSH, CDR2 LQKENI. V trimming: 6 bases; J trimming: 9 bases; junction bases outside the gene matches: 7. CDR3 length equals 13 residues.

CDR3 nucleotide sequence: TGTGCCAGCAGCCCCGCGGCTAGCGGGATGACAGATACGCAGTATTTT. It encodes CASSPAASGMTDTQYF. The rearrangement links TRBV5-6 to TRBJ2-3; 9 nucleotides agree with TRBD2. The CDR3 length is 16 residues. Germline-derived CDR1 and CDR2 are SGHDT and YYEEEE. Losses at the gene ends were 4 bases for V and 3 bases for J; bases not matched to a gene: 9.

The chain recombines TRBV5-1 with TRBJ2-1; 8 nucleotides match TRBD2. Germline V gives CDR1 SGHRS, CDR2 YFSETQ. This CDR3 is 14 amino acids long. After removal of 2 bases from V and 6 bases from J, the junction contained 4 bases not matched to a gene. DNA for the CDR3: TGCGCCAGCAGCTTAAACGGGAGGGCCAATGAGCAGTTCTTC. It specifies CASSLNGRANEQFF. Combining the CDR3 with reference TRBV5-1 and TRBJ2-1 gives the whole variable domain KAGVTQTPRYLIKTRGQQVTLSCSPISGHRSVSWYQQTPGQGLQFLFEYFSETQRNKGNFPGRFSGRQFSNSRSEMNVSTLELGDSALYLCASSLNGRANEQFFGPGTRLTVL.

The rearrangement links TRBV9 to TRBJ1-2; tentatively, D is TRBD1 (6 bases). Germline V gene lookup returns CDR1 SGDLS and CDR2 YYNGEE. This CDR3 has 12 residues. The V end lost 4 bases, the J end lost 7 bases, and 11 bases lay between the germline ends. The CDR3 protein is CASSSQGSGYTF. The CDR3 DNA follows: TGTGCCAGCAGCTCCCAGGGGTCTGGCTACACCTTC.